This T cell receptor (beta chain) appears in the sequencing data of a study of cytomegalovirus exposure and HLA in healthy donors (dated by TCRdb to 2016 to 2017). As for the study more broadly: According to an earlier analysis of 587 of the donors, some 180 million T cells yielded 90 million to 130 million unique TCR beta sequences and approximately 300 Gb of sequence data. About 280 gigabases of sequencing data and tens of millions of unique TCR sequences were included in an early release covering over 600 HLA-typed donors. Of the roughly 400 genotyped donors, roughly 80% fell in the genetic ancestry cluster associated with self-reported Caucasian donors. The study was designed to test whether signatures of past pathogen exposure could be identified by cataloging public T cell receptors. Using immunosequencing, the study profiled T cell repertoires from about 650 subjects and related those repertoires to cytomegalovirus serostatus. A separate validation cohort of roughly 120 different subjects was used in addition to the roughly 620-subject first cohort. The study combined high-throughput TCR immunosequencing, statistical association of individual TCRs with disease status, and machine learning to predict cytomegalovirus infection status. A later analysis re-analyzed previously published TCR beta repertoires from 650 to 800 donors and added high-resolution HLA genotyping to study TCR occurrence patterns. The later analysis used no new phenotypic data to find candidate immune exposures, relying instead on TCR beta sequences and their occurrence across donors. An earlier analysis of fewer than 750 of the donors used high-throughput TCR beta sequencing to judge whether each TCR beta V gene segment behaved as functional or pseudogenic. Alongside the repertoire data, information on donor age, sex, ethnicity and CMV serostatus was compiled. A later genetic analysis used genome-wide SNP genotypes for 398 of the 666 donors, treating that subset as a discovery cohort. All discovery cohort repertoires had been generated on a single sequencing platform. Class I and class II HLA loci were covered by the typing at four-digit resolution. The number of typed donors differed by locus: about 629-630 for A, B, C, DRB1 and DQB1; approximately 520 for DQA1; 600 to 610 for DPA1; and 450 to 480 for DPB1. Because of strong linkage in the cohort, roughly five DR-DQ haplotypes were treated as single units for association and clustering. Among roughly 400 genotyped donors of the cohort, an average of about 240,000 unique TCR beta nucleotide sequences were sequenced per donor, around a sixth of them non-productive.

V has 4 bases trimmed and J has 10 bases trimmed; junction bases matching no gene number 7. Inclusive of the bounding cysteine and phenylalanine, the CDR3 is 14 residues long. This entry keeps only the CDR3 DNA: 42 bases, framed from base 1. The germline V gene gives CDR1 as MDHEN and CDR2 as SYDVKM. The library was prepared using the immunoSEQ multiplex PCR assay. The multiplex PCR relied on a mix of 60 forward primers for TCR Vbeta segments and 13 reverse primers for TCR Jbeta segments. The CDR3 region of rearranged TCR beta genes was amplified from genomic DNA with a multiplex PCR assay. Amplified TCR beta libraries were sequenced as 87-base-pair reads on the Illumina HiSeq System. The authors processed their data as follows. Across the roughly 670 repertoires, a later analysis counted some 80 million unique TCR beta chains, around 11 million of which were shared by at least two donors. To remove PCR and sequencing errors, raw reads were error-corrected and collapsed into unique sequences using a nearest-neighbor algorithm that merged closely related sequences. To assign V, D and J gene segments, CDR3 sequences were aligned to IMGT reference sequences. Each retained sequence needed at least a six-nucleotide match to both a V gene segment and a J gene segment. A rearrangement counted as productive if the CDR3 had no stop codons and remained in frame with V and J, and every other rearrangement counted as non-productive. CDR3 was defined according to IMGT convention as the region running from the second conserved V-encoded cysteine to the conserved J-encoded phenylalanine. Sequences without an unambiguous match to a single V gene segment were excluded from the earlier analysis of approximately 560 of the donors. In an earlier analysis of 450 to 700 of the donors, V segments were called functional above 56.7% productive rearrangements and were called segregating when the between-donor standard deviation exceeded 5%. A statistical classification framework was built to diagnose cytomegalovirus status from the catalog of TCR beta chain sequences. In a later analysis, TCR nucleotide sequences were compared against IMGT/GENE-DB human TR gene sequences so that V and J genes could be assigned. The TCRdist pipeline was used in a later analysis to assign CDR3 sequences and most-parsimonious VDJ recombination scenarios. A later analysis defined each TCR beta chain by its CDR3 amino acid sequence plus V-gene family, and excluded reads lacking a unique V-gene family. To address suspected cross-contamination and a sequencing artifact, a later analysis removed some 620 highly shared, low-generation-probability nucleotide sequences. For each public chain, a later analysis derived a clonal expansion index from normalized ranks of inferred template counts within each repertoire. A later analysis computed generation probabilities with a VDJ recombination model fitted to out-of-frame rearrangements, and checked the results against IGoR. Hypergeometric tests were used in a later analysis to score TCR-TCR, TCR-HLA and TCR-CMV co-occurrence, with a repertoire-size bias correction applied to the TCR pairs. To estimate false discovery rates, a later analysis permuted the HLA or CMV assignments 20 times. A later analysis grouped co-occurring TCRs with DBSCAN, adding TCRdist sequence similarity when clustering within HLA-allele-positive subsets. Co-occurrence clustering excluded repertoires with fewer than 30,000 or more than 120,000 public chains, plus five with anomalous nucleotide sharing. The table comes from immuneACCESS by way of TCRdb, which keeps in-frame sequences with V and J called. Part of the clones is missing from these tables; in studies checked, under half for an unresolved V gene and the rest for unknown reasons. V and J calls and clone size are as listed in that table; D and trimming were resolved from the DNA. For this sample the table gives hundreds of thousands of clones, of which around 80% were detected only once. The leading ten clones occupy roughly 2.5% of the sample.

The cohort was made up of approximately 700 healthy bone marrow donors. At the time of sampling, all cohort members were nominally healthy, though unrecorded immune exposures were likely present. The donor tested CMV seropositive, placing the donor among the 289 seropositive members of the cohort. A peripheral blood sample was provided by each donor, and peripheral blood mononuclear cells were used for TCR beta sequencing. The Qiagen DNeasy Blood Extraction Kit was used to extract genomic DNA from the blood cell samples. What the work shows at the level of the full study, not this receptor alone: A later analysis associated 15,000 or so TCR beta sequences with specific HLA alleles at a false discovery rate of 0.05. Only TCR beta chains were sequenced in this cohort, and the absence of alpha or paired-chain data limited detectable features. Because HLA typing was missing for some donors at each locus, association tests included only the typed subset. The classifier was reported to diagnose cytomegalovirus status with high specificity and sensitivity in both the original and validation cohorts. Immune exposure information for the cohort was limited to CMV serostatus. Most TCR sequences were observed very rarely across donors, whereas some public TCRs were present in many individuals. A later genetic analysis associated a missense DCLRE1C variant with V-gene and J-gene trimming of TCR beta chains, and an independent cohort replicated the association. A few of the identified cytomegalovirus-associated TCR beta chains were confirmed in vitro to be specific for cytomegalovirus antigens. According to a later analysis, most CMV-associated TCR beta chains appeared to be HLA-restricted, and the HLA associations seemed to be driven largely by CMV exposure. In a later analysis, HLA-associated TCR beta chains showed more clonal expansion and lower generation probabilities than non-associated chains that were equally common. Presence/absence analyses assumed roughly uniform sequencing depth across donors, an assumption that may not hold. The earlier analysis of 587 of the donors excluded roughly 16 rarely observed V segments, including chromosome 9 orphons, because counts were too low. A cluster of highly shared sequence variants was judged likely to represent a technical artifact of the sequencing pipeline. The authors suggested that the approach could potentially be generalized to other disease states and immunological phenotypes. A further reported finding was that TCR beta sequences accurately predicted the HLA-A and HLA-B alleles for most subjects in the first cohort. According to a later analysis, parvovirus B19, influenza, CMV and Epstein-Barr virus appeared linked to several top co-occurrence clusters. Linkage disequilibrium might explain the correlated functional status among segregating V segments, but an unknown experimental factor could not be excluded. Strong co-occurrence of HLA alleles, especially DR and DQ, made assigning TCR associations to individual alleles difficult. Some IMGT-functional V segments, including TRBV6-2 and TRBV6-3, could not be distinguished by the 87-base-pair reads and were therefore excluded. In a later analysis, the rate of TCR association differed among HLA loci, with DRB1 alleles having the most associated TCRs and HLA-C alleles having the fewest. The study gave a list of some 150 TCR beta chains associated with cytomegalovirus. In an earlier analysis of 587 of the donors, most TCR beta V segments appeared in productive rearrangements about 87% or about 30% of the time, broadly matching IMGT annotations. In a later genetic analysis, fewer N-insertions in productive TCRs were reported among donors in an Asian-associated ancestry cluster than the 666-donor mean.

Of note for this clone: Its antigen remains unidentified. No quality values exist for individual bases; no much larger clone is one base distant.

Sequencing was done on a sample of PBMCs. Recombination connected TRBV28 to TRBJ1-2, and TRBD1 aligns with 12 junction nucleotides. This TCR derives from a woman aged 55 to 70 in good health and CMV-seropositive. The CDR3 region reads CASSSTGTGGIYTF. In nucleotide form, the sequence is TGTGCCAGCAGTTCCACCGGGACAGGGGGCATCTACACCTTC.